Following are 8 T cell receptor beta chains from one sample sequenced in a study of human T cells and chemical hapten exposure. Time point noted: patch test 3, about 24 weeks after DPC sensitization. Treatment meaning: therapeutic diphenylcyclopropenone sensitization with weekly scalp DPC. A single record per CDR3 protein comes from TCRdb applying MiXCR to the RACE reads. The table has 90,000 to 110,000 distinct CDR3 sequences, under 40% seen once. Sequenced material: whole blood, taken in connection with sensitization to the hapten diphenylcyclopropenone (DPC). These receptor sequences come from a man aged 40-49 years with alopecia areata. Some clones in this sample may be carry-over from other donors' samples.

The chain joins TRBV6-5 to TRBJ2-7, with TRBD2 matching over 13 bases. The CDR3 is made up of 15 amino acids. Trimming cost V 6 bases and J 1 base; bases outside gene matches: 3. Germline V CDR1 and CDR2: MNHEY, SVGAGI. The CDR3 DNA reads TGTGCCAGCAGCAGACTAGCGGGAGGATCCTACGAGCAGTACTTC. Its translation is CASSRLAGGSYEQYF.

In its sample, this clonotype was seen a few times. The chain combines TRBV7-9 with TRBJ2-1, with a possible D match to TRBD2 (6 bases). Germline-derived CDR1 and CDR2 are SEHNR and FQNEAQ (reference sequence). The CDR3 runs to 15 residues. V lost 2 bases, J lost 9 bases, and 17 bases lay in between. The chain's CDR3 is CASSLMRDLGSEQFF. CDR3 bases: TGTGCCAGCAGCTTAATGCGGGACTTGGGTTCTGAGCAGTTCTTC.

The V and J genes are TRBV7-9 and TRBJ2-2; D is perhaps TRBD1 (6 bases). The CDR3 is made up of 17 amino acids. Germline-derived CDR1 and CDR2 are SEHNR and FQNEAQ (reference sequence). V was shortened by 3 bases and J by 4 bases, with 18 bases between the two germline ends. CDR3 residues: CASSFLGQTQSTGELFF. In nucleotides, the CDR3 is TGTGCCAGCAGCTTCCTTGGACAGACCCAGAGCACCGGGGAGCTGTTTTTT.

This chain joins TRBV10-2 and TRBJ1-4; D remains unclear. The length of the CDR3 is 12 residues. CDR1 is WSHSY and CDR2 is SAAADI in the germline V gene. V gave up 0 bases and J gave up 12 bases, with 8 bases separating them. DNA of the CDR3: TGCGCCAGCAGTGAGTCTCAGTACGAACTGTTTTTT. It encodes CASSESQYELFF.

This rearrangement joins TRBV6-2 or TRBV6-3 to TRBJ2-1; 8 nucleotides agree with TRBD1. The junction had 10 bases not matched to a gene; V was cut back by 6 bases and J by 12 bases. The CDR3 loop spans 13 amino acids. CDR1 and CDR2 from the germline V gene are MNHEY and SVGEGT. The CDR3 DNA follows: TGTGCCAGCAGCCGCGGGACAGGAAAGAGGCAGTTCTTC. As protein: CASSRGTGKRQFF.

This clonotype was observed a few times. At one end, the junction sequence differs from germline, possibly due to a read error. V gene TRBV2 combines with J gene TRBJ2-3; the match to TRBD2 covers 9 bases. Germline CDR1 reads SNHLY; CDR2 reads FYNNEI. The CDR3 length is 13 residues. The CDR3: CASSEARLAGSRF. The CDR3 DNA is TGTGCCAGCAGTGAAGCGCGGCTAGCGGGGAGTAGGTTT.

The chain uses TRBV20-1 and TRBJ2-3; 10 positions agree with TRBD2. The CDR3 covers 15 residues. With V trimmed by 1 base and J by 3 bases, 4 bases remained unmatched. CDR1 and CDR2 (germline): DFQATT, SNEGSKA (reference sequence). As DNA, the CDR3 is TGCAGTGCTAGAGGAATTAGCGGGAGGACAGATACGCAGTATTTT. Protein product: CSARGISGRTDTQYF.

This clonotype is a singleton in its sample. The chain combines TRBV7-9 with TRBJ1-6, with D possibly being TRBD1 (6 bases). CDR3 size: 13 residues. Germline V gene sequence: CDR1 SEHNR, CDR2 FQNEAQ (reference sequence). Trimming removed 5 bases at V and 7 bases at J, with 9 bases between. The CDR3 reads CASSRTENSPLHF. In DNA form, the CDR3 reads TGTGCCAGCAGCCGGACAGAAAATTCACCCCTCCACTTT.